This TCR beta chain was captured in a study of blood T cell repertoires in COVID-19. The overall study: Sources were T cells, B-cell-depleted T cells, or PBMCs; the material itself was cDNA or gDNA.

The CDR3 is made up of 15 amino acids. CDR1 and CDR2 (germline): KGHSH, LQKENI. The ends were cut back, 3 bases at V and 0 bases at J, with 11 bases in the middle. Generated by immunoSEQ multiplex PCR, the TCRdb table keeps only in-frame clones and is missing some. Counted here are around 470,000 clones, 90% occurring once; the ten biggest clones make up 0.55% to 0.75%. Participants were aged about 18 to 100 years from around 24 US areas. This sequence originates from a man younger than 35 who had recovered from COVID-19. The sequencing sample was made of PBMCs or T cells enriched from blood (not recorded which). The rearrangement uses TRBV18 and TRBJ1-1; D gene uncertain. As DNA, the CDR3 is TGTGCCAGCTCACCCCAAACGAGAATGAACACTGAAGCTTTCTTT. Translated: CASSPQTRMNTEAFF.